Below, one T cell receptor beta chain is given with its context. V was shortened by 4 bases and J by 8 bases, with 18 bases between the two germline ends. The CDR3 extends over 15 amino acids. Per the germline V gene, CDR1 is SGHDN and CDR2 is FVKESK. The data are from a study of blood T cells in healthy people across ages. A J-beta primer mix and a sample-barcoded 5' primer were used in a second PCR of roughly 6 to 12 cycles. TCRdb recomputed calls from the 5' RACE reads with MiXCR, one row per CDR3 protein. Counted here are under 2,000,000 distinct CDR3 sequences, about 49% occurring once; the ten biggest clones make up less than 2.5%.

This TCR came from a woman in her thirties or forties in good health. The sequenced sample consisted of blood. V is TRBV14 and J is TRBJ2-1, with D tentatively TRBD1 (5 bases). The CDR3 DNA sequence: TGTGCCAGCAGCCCCTTCCCCCCCAGGGCGGATGAGCAGTTCTTC. This gives the protein CASSPFPPRADEQFF.